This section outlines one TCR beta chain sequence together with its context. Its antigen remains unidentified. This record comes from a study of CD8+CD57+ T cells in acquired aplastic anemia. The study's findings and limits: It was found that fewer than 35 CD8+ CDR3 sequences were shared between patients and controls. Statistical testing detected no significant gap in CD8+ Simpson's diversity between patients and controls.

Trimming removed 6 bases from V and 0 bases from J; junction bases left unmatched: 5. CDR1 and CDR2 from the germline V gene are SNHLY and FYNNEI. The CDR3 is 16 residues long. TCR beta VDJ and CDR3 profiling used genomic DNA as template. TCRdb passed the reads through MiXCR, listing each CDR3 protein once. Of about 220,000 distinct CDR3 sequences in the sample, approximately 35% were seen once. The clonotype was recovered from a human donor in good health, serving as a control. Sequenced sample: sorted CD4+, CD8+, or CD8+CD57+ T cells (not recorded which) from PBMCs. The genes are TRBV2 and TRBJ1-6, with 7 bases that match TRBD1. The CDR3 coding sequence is TGTGCCAGCAGCGACCGGGACAGCTCCTATAATTCACCCCTCCACTTT. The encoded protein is CASSDRDSSYNSPLHF.